The 8 T cell receptor beta chains presented below share a single source sample, sequenced in a study. TCRdb redid the calling of the RT-PCR reads with MiXCR, one entry per CDR3 protein. The sample lists more than 600,000 distinct CDR3 sequences; 13% to 15% were seen once. Sequencing input: memory CD4+ T cells from blood. The receptors derive from a female donor in good health, serving as a healthy control.

This clonotype turned up a few times. The chain recombines TRBV20-1 with TRBJ1-2, with 7 bases matching TRBD1. The CDR3 is 15 amino acids. Trimming removed 0 bases from V and 8 bases from J; junction bases left unmatched: 12. The germline V gene has CDR1 DFQATT and CDR2 SNEGSKA (reference sequence). CDR3 residues: CSARDYGRGGRGYTF. For the CDR3, the DNA is TGCAGTGCTAGAGATTACGGCAGGGGGGGTCGAGGCTACACCTTC.

This clonotype has a count of ten or more. The V and J genes are TRBV25-1 and TRBJ2-7; 10 nucleotides match TRBD2. CDR1 and CDR2 (germline): MGHDK, SYGVNS. This CDR3 spans 15 amino acids. Trimming cost V 6 bases and J 4 bases; bases outside gene matches: 9. The DNA of the CDR3 is TGTGCCAGCAGCTCCCTAGCGGGGGCATTATACGAGCAGTACTTC. Its protein is CASSSLAGALYEQYF.

The V and J genes are TRBV29-1 and TRBJ1-1, with D uncertain. Trimming stripped 3 bases from V and 0 bases from J, with 11 bases between. This CDR3 contains 14 residues. Germline loops: CDR1 SQVTM, CDR2 ANQGSEA. CDR3 sequence (DNA): TGCAGCGTTGATTGGAGGGCGCTGAACACTGAAGCTTTCTTT. Its translation is CSVDWRALNTEAFF.

This clonotype has a count of ten or more. The rearrangement uses TRBV20-1 and TRBJ2-3, with D maybe TRBD2 (5 bases). CDR3 length equals 15 residues. The V end lost 6 bases, the J end lost 3 bases, and 19 bases lay between the germline ends. Germline CDR1 is DFQATT and CDR2 is SNEGSKA (reference sequence). The DNA of the CDR3 is TGCAGTGCCACGGCGGGTTACCCGGTTACAGATACGCAGTATTTT. This translates into CSATAGYPVTDTQYF.

The table lists this clonotype with a few counts. This chain uses TRBV5-1 with TRBJ1-2; D is uncertain. Trimming took off 2 bases at V and 2 bases at J, with 10 bases between the two ends. Germline V gene sequence: CDR1 SGHRS, CDR2 YFSETQ. CDR3 length equals 14 residues. In DNA form, the CDR3 reads TGCGCCAGCAGCTTCACCGCCGGAAACTATGGCTACACCTTC. Its translation: CASSFTAGNYGYTF.

This sequence joins TRBV19 and TRBJ2-5, with 7 bases aligning to TRBD1. V lost 7 bases and J lost 5; bases outside the gene matches: 13. CDR3 length: 15 amino acids. Looked up from germline, CDR1 is LNHDA and CDR2 is SQIVND (reference sequence). The CDR3 DNA reads as TGTGCCAGTACCCGACAGGGTGGTTTCGGCGAGACCCAGTACTTC. It encodes CASTRQGGFGETQYF. The whole variable domain, filled in from reference TRBV19 and TRBJ2-5, reads DGGITQSPKYLFRKEGQNVTLSCEQNLNHDAMYWYRQDPGQGLRLIYYSQIVNDFQKGDIAEGYSVSREKKESFPLTVTSAQKNPTAFYLCASTRQGGFGETQYFGPGTRLLVL.

V and J are TRBV18 and TRBJ2-7; 10 bases are shared with TRBD1. V was clipped by 6 bases and J by 5 bases; unmatched bases: 13. Germline V gives CDR1 KGHSH, CDR2 LQKENI. The CDR3 spans 16 residues. The CDR3 spells CASSTTGTGVIHEQYF. The CDR3 nucleotides are TGTGCCAGCTCGACAACCGGGACAGGGGTAATCCACGAGCAGTACTTC.

This chain uses TRBV5-1 with TRBJ1-1; D not certain. Trimming removed 0 bases at V and 1 base at J, with 10 bases between. The CDR3 runs 15 residues. Germline CDR1 and CDR2: SGHRS and YFSETQ. The DNA for the CDR3 is TGCGCCAGCAGCTTGGCCTATGACGGGAACACTGAAGCTTTCTTT. Translated: CASSLAYDGNTEAFF.